Described below is a single T cell receptor beta chain sequence and its context. The antigen is unknown. This entry comes from a study of cytomegalovirus exposure and HLA in healthy donors. Study-wide results and caveats: Presence/absence analyses supposed approximately even sequencing depth among donors. Fewer N-insertions (relative to the approximately 700-donor mean) were reportedly seen in an Asian-associated ancestry cluster in a later analysis.

CDR1 and CDR2 from the germline V gene are SGDLS and YYNGEE. The CDR3 spans 15 residues. The V and J ends lost 0 bases and 5 bases, in that order; junction bases with no gene match: 4. In the PCR, 60 Vbeta and 13 Jbeta primers were used. Assay used: immunoSEQ multiplex PCR; TCRdb lists only in-frame clones, some missing. The sample includes roughly 120,000 clones, less than 90% of them seen just once. The sequenced sample consisted of PBMCs. The chain couples TRBV9 to TRBJ1-1; 10 bases fit TRBD1. The sequence came from a man between 45 and 60 years old in good health and CMV-seronegative. The CDR3 protein is CASSVETGGLTEAFF. The DNA of the CDR3 is TGTGCCAGCAGCGTAGAGACAGGGGGCTTGACTGAAGCTTTCTTT.